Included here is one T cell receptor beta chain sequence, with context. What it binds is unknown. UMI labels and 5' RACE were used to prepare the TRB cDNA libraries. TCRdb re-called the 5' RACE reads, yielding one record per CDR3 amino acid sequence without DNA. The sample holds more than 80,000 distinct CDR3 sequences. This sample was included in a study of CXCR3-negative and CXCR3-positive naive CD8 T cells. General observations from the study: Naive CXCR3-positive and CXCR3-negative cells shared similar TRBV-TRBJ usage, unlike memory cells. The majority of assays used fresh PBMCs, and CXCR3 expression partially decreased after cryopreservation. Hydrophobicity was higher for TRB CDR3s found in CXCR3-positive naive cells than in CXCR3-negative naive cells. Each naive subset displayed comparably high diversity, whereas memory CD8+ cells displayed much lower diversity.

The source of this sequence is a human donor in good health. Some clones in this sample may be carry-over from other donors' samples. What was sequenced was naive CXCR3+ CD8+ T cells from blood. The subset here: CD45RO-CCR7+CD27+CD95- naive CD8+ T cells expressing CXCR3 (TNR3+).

The CDR3 is CASSPQTGENEKLFF. V usage is TRBV9 and J usage is TRBJ1-4; TCRdb selects TRBD1, and the lack of DNA leaves this call unchecked. Germline lookup yields CDR1 SGDLS and CDR2 YYNGEE. CDR3 size: 15 residues.